This T cell receptor beta chain was sequenced during a study of blood T cell repertoires in COVID-19. Method: immunoSEQ multiplex PCR; TCRdb's copy keeps in-frame clones and lacks some. The sample holds around 310,000 clones, 90% seen once. The clonotype comes from a woman aged 35 to 49 with COVID-19, enrolled during active disease. The sequenced material came from peripheral blood.

As DNA, the CDR3 is TGCGCCAGCAGCTTGTCGGTACTGACAGGGGCCTCCGGGGAGACCCAGTACTTC. Translation: CASSLSVLTGASGETQYF. V usage is TRBV5-1 and J usage is TRBJ2-5, with 8 bases that match TRBD1. The V segment lost 1 base and the J segment 5 bases; nucleotides outside the gene matches: 16. The CDR3 is made up of 18 amino acids. The V gene's germline CDR1 is SGHRS and CDR2 YFSETQ.